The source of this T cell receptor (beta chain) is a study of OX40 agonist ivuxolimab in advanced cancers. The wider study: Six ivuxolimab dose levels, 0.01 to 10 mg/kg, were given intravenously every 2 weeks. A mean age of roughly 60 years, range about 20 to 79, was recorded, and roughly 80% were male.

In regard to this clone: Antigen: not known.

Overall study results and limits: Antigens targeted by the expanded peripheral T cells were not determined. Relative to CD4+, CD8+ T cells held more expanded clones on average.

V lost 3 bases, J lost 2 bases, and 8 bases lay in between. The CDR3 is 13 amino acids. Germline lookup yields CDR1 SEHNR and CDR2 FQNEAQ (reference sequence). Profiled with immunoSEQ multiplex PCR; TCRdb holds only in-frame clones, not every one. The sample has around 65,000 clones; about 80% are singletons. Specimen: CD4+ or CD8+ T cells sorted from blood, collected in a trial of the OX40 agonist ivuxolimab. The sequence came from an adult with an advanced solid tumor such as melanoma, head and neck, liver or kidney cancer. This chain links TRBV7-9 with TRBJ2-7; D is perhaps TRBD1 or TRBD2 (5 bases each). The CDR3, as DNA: TGTGCCAGCAGCTTTGGGGGACCCTACGAGCAGTACTTC. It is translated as CASSFGGPYEQYF.